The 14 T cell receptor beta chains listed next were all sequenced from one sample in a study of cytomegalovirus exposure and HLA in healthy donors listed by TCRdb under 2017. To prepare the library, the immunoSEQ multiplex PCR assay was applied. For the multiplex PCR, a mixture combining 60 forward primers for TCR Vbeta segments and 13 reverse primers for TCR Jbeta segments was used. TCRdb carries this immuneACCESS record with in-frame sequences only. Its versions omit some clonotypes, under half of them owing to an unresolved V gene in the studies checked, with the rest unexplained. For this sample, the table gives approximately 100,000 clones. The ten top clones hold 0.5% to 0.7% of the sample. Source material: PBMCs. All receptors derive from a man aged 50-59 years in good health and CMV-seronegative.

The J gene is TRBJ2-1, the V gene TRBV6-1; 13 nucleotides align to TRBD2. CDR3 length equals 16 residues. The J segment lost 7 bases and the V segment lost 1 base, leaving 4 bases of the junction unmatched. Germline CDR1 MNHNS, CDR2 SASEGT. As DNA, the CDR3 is TGTGCCAGCAGTGAAGGGACTAGCGGGAGAGTGAATGAGCAGTTCTTC. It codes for CASSEGTSGRVNEQFF.

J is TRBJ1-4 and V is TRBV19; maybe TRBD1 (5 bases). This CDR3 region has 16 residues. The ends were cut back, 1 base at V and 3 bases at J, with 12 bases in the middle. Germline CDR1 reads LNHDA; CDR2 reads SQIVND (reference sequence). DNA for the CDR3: TGTGCCAGTAGTATAGCCCTGAGACAGCCTAATGAAAAACTGTTTTTT. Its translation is CASSIALRQPNEKLFF.

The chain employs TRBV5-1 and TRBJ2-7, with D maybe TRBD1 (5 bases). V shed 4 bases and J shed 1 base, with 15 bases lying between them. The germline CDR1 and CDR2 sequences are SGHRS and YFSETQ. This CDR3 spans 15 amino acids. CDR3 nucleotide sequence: TGCGCCAGCAGCCTTGGAGCAGGGTGGTCCTACGAGCAGTACTTC. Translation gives CASSLGAGWSYEQYF.

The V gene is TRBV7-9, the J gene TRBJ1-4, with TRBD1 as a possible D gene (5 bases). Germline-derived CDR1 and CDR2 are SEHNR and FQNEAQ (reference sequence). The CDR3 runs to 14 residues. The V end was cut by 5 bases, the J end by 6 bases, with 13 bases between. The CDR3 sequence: CASSPPIGDEKLFF. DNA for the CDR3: TGTGCCAGCAGCCCCCCGATAGGGGATGAAAAACTGTTTTTT. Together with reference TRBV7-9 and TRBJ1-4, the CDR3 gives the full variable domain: DTGVSQNPRHKITKRGQNVTFRCDPISEHNRLYWYRQTLGQGPEFLTYFQNEAQLEKSRLLSDRFSAERPKGSFSTLEIQRTEQGDSAMYLCASSPPIGDEKLFFGSGTQLSVL.

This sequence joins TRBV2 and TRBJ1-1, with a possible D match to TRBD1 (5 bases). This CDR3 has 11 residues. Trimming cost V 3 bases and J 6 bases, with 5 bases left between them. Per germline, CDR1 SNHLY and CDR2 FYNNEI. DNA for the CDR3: TGTGCCAGCAGTGACAGGGCTGAAGCTTTCTTT. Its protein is CASSDRAEAFF.

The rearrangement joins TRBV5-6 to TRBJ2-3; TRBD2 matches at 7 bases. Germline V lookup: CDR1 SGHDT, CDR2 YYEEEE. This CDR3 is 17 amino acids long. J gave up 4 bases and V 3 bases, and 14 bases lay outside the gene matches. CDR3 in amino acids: CASSSQWRGREADTQYF. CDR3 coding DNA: TGTGCCAGCAGCTCCCAGTGGCGGGGTCGGGAGGCAGATACGCAGTATTTT.

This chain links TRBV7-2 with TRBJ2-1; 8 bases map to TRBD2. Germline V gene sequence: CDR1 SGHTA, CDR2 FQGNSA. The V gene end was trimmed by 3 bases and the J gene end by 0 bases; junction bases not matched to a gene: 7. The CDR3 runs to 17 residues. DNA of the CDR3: TGTGCCAGCAGCTTCCCCCTCGCGGGAGGCTCCTACAATGAGCAGTTCTTC. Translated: CASSFPLAGGSYNEQFF. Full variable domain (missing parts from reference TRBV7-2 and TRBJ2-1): GAGVSQSPSNKVTEKGKDVELRCDPISGHTALYWYRQSLGQGLEFLIYFQGNSAPDKSGLPSDRFSAERTGGSVSTLTIQRTQQEDSAVYLCASSFPLAGGSYNEQFFGPGTRLTVL.

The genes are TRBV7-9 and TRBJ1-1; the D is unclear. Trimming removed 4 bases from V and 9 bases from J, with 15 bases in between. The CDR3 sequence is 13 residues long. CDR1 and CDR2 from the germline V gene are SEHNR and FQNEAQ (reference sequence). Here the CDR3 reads CASSSRASAQAFF. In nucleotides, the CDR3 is TGTGCCAGCAGCTCACGAGCCTCCGCCCAAGCTTTCTTT.

The CDR3 DNA is TGTGCCAGCAGCATCGGACGGGCAGGGATAAGGAAGACCCAGTACTTC. Its protein is CASSIGRAGIRKTQYF. The gene calls are TRBV27 and TRBJ2-5, with D perhaps matching TRBD1 (5 bases). This CDR3 region has 16 residues. The germline V gene encodes CDR1 MNHEY and CDR2 SMNVEV (reference sequence). Deletions cut 6 bases from V and 6 bases from J, with 23 bases between.

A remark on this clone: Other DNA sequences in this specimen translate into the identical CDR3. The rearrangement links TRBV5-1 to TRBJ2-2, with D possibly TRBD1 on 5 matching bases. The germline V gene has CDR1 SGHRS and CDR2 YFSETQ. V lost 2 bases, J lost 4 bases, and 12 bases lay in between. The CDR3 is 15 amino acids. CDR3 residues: CASSLGVVSTGELFF. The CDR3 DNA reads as TGCGCCAGCAGCTTAGGGGTCGTATCCACCGGGGAGCTGTTTTTT.

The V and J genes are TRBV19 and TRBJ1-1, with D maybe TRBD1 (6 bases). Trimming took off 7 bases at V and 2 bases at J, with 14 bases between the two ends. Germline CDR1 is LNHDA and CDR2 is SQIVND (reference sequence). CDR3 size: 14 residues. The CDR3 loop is CASIELDSNTEAFF. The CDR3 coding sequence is TGTGCCAGTATCGAGTTGGACAGTAACACTGAAGCTTTCTTT.

The CDR3: CASSMDRGQSGELFF. The CDR3 nucleotides are TGTGCCAGTAGTATGGACAGGGGGCAATCCGGGGAGCTGTTTTTT. The chain has TRBV19 and TRBJ2-2, with 11 bases lining up with TRBD1. Per germline, CDR1 LNHDA and CDR2 SQIVND (reference sequence). Germline trimming cut 3 bases from V and 6 bases from J; bases unmatched to any gene: 3. The CDR3 has 15 amino acids.

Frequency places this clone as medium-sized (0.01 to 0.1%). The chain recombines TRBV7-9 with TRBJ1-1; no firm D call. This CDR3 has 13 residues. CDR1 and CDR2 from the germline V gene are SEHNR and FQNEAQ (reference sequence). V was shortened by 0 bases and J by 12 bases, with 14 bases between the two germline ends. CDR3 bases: TGTGCCAGCAGCTTAGCGCGGGCACCGGAACCTTTCTTT. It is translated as CASSLARAPEPFF. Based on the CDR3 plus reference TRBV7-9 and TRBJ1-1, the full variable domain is DTGVSQNPRHKITKRGQNVTFRCDPISEHNRLYWYRQTLGQGPEFLTYFQNEAQLEKSRLLSDRFSAERPKGSFSTLEIQRTEQGDSAMYLCASSLARAPEPFFGQGTRLTVV.

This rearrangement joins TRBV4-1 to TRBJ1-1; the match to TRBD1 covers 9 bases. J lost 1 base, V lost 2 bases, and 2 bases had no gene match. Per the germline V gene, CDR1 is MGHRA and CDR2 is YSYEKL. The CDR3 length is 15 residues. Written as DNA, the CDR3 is TGCGCCAGCAGCCAAACAGGGGGCGCGAACACTGAAGCTTTCTTT. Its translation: CASSQTGGANTEAFF.